The clone carrying this T cell receptor (beta chain) came up a few times. V lost 6 bases, J lost 11 bases, and 19 bases stayed unmatched. From germline, CDR1 is DFQATT and CDR2 SNEGSKA (reference sequence). The CDR3 covers 15 residues. This sample was included in a study of vaccination and CD4 T cells after COVID-19. TCRdb fed the PCR reads into MiXCR, producing one record per CDR3 protein. The table has roughly 14,000 distinct CDR3 sequences, 69% seen once; the top ten hold about 1.1%. The source of this sequence is a human donor who had recovered from COVID-19. The chain carries TRBV20-1 and TRBJ1-5, with TRBD1 matching over 7 bases. The sample here was CD4+ T cells from blood, taken after SARS-CoV-2 vaccination. Here the CDR3 reads CSAQISGTEAGTQHF. The CDR3 coding sequence is TGCAGTGCGCAAATATCCGGGACAGAGGCAGGGACCCAGCATTTT.